This TCR beta chain stems from a study of lymphopenia after photon versus proton radiotherapy. In regard to this clone: As yet, its antigen is unknown.

Sequencing used immunoSEQ multiplex PCR; TCRdb keeps in-frame clones, though not all of them. The data contain roughly 3,000 clones, 94% of them singletons. Germline values: CDR1 LGHNA, CDR2 YSLEER. The CDR3 contains 14 residues. The V end was cut by 3 bases, the J end by 6 bases, with 14 bases between. Points from the study as a whole: Post-nadir TCR diversity decline inversely tracked overall survival among those who died. Proton therapy kept repertoires fairly stable, unlike photons, which gained effector/memory cells. Oligoclonal CD8+ Temra expansion after nadir drove photon patients' diversity drop.

This receptor was taken from a woman between 65 and 79 years old with pancreatic cancer. The chain combines TRBV4-3 with TRBJ1-1; D unresolved. Specimen: peripheral blood, collected from a patient treated with photon-based radiotherapy. The CDR3 nucleotides read TGCGCCAGCAGCCATAACCAAAACAATGCTGAAGCTTTCTTT. As protein: CASSHNQNNAEAFF.